These 10 T cell receptor beta chains were all obtained from the same sample, sequenced in a study of shared clonotypes between healthy human individuals. The method was immunoSEQ multiplex PCR; TCRdb's version includes in-frame clones alone and lacks a portion of them. This repertoire shows more than 2,000,000 clones, over 90% found once; its top ten account for about 0.41%. Sequences were obtained from naive CD4+ T cells from PBMCs. The subset is: CD45RA+ positively selected. These receptors were taken from a man aged 18-30 years in good health. Some clones in this sample may be carry-over from other donors' samples.

The chain carries TRBV2 and TRBJ2-3; tentative D call: TRBD1 (6 bases). This CDR3 comprises 14 residues. Germline CDR1 SNHLY, CDR2 FYNNEI. With 9 bases removed from V and 0 bases from J, the gap between germline ends came to 13 bases. DNA of the CDR3: TGTGCCAGTACAGGGCCCACTAGCACAGATACGCAGTATTTT. It is translated as CASTGPTSTDTQYF.

This clone was recorded once. The chain carries TRBV7-2 and TRBJ2-1; 10 bases are a match to TRBD2. V trimming: 2 bases; J trimming: 4 bases; junction bases outside the gene matches: 8. CDR3 size: 17 residues. Per the germline V gene, CDR1 is SGHTA and CDR2 is FQGNSA. The CDR3 loop is CASSLTASGSRYNEQFF. In nucleotides, the CDR3 is TGTGCCAGCAGCTTAACGGCTAGCGGGAGCCGATACAATGAGCAGTTCTTC.

The rearrangement uses TRBV6-5 and TRBJ1-1; 7 bases are shared with TRBD1. The germline CDR1 and CDR2 sequences are MNHEY and SVGAGI. V trimming: 7 bases; J trimming: 4 bases; junction bases outside the gene matches: 9. The CDR3 extends over 14 amino acids. The CDR3 nucleotides are TGTGCCAGCATCAAAGGACCAGGGGGCACTGAAGCTTTCTTT. It specifies CASIKGPGGTEAFF.

This clone was picked up one time. V is TRBV5-1 and J is TRBJ1-1; D is unclear. The V gene lost 2 bases and the J gene lost 5 bases, with 13 bases spanning the gap. CDR3 length equals 14 residues. CDR1 is SGHRS, CDR2 YFSETQ, per germline. The CDR3 nucleotides read TGCGCCAGCAGCTTAACGTCAGTAGGGACTGAAGCTTTCTTT. This gives the protein CASSLTSVGTEAFF.

A single count supports this clone. The gene calls are TRBV4-2 and TRBJ2-7; 9 bases line up with TRBD2. This CDR3 comprises 18 residues. Losses at the gene ends were 1 base for V and 2 bases for J; bases not matched to a gene: 12. Germline V gene lookup returns CDR1 LGHNA and CDR2 YNFKEQ. The CDR3 DNA is TGTGCCAGCAGCCAAGGTCCCCCCTCTAGCGGGGTGCCCTACGAGCAGTACTTC. Its protein product is CASSQGPPSSGVPYEQYF.

The chain has TRBV9 and TRBJ1-1, with TRBD1 matching over 7 bases. Germline lookup yields CDR1 SGDLS and CDR2 YYNGEE. The CDR3 extends over 15 amino acids. Trimming removed 0 bases from V and 3 bases from J; junction bases left unmatched: 5. The CDR3 is CASSVAEGAYTEAFF. The CDR3 region has the DNA TGTGCCAGCAGCGTAGCGGAGGGGGCGTACACTGAAGCTTTCTTT.

The chain links TRBV5-4 to TRBJ2-6, with D unresolved. The CDR3 covers 18 residues. In germline, CDR1 is SGHNT, CDR2 YYREEE (reference sequence). The germline V and J ends were trimmed by 0 bases and 0 bases, with 13 bases remaining between them. The CDR3: CASSLDEVSSSGANVLTF. CDR3 in DNA: TGTGCCAGCAGCTTGGACGAGGTTTCGAGCTCTGGGGCCAACGTCCTGACTTTC.

The chain employs TRBV6-6 and TRBJ2-3, with 8 bases matching TRBD2. CDR3 size: 16 residues. V was clipped by 0 bases and J by 6 bases; unmatched bases: 8. Looked up from germline, CDR1 is MNHNY and CDR2 is SVGAGI (reference sequence). DNA of the CDR3: TGTGCCAGCAGTTACTCGGTAGCGGGGCTGGGGGATACGCAGTATTTT. Its translation: CASSYSVAGLGDTQYF.

This sequence joins TRBV6-1 and TRBJ1-4; D is undetermined. This CDR3 is 14 amino acids long. Trimming stripped 5 bases from V and 3 bases from J, with 10 bases between. In germline, CDR1 is MNHNS, CDR2 SASEGT. The chain's CDR3 is CASSLGSANEKLFF. The CDR3 nucleotides read TGTGCCAGCAGTCTGGGGTCGGCTAATGAAAAACTGTTTTTT.

The CDR3 sequence is CASSQGLEDGELFF. DNA for the CDR3: TGTGCCAGCTCCCAGGGACTAGAGGACGGGGAGCTGTTTTTT. The V gene is TRBV18, the J gene TRBJ2-2; 8 positions agree with TRBD2. The CDR3 consists of 14 residues. The J segment lost 7 bases and the V segment lost 6 bases, leaving 7 bases of the junction unmatched. CDR1 and CDR2 (germline): KGHSH, LQKENI.